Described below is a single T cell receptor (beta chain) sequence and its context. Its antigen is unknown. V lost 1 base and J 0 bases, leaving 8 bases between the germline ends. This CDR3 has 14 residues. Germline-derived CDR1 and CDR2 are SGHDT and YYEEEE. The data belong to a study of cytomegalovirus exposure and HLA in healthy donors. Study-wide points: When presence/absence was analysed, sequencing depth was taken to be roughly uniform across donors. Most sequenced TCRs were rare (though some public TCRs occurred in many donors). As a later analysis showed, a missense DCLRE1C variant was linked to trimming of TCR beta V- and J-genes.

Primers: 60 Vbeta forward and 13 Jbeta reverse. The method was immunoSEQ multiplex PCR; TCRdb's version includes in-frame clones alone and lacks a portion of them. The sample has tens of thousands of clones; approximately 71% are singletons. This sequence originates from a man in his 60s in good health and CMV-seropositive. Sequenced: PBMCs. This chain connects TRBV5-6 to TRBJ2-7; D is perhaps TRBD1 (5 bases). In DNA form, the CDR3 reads TGTGCCAGCAGCTTGCGCGACAGCTCCTACGAGCAGTACTTC. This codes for CASSLRDSSYEQYF.